This is a list of T cell receptor beta chains from one sample in a study of memory CD4+ T cells and cytomegalovirus serostatus. The protocol was immunoSEQ multiplex PCR, while the TCRdb copy is restricted to in-frame clones and leaves out a portion. The sample yields roughly 56,000 clones, roughly 82% seen once. Input material: memory CD4+ T cells from blood. These receptors were collected from an adult in good health and CMV-seronegative. CDR3s leave out the opening cysteine and the closing phenylalanine or tryptophan.

cdr3_aa: ASSPPRTGQSNQPQH; j_call: TRBJ1-5; v_call: TRBV18
cdr3_aa: ARSLEDRANEKLF; j_call: TRBJ1-4; v_call: TRBV4-2
cdr3_aa: ASSLNLRVYGYT; j_call: TRBJ1-2; v_call: TRBV7-2
cdr3_aa: ASSFSPGRTDTQY; j_call: TRBJ2-3; v_call: TRBV7-2
cdr3_aa: ASSQGFQSYNEQF; j_call: TRBJ2-1; v_call: TRBV7-3
cdr3_aa: ASSPIPGSGNTIY; j_call: TRBJ1-3; v_call: TRBV18
cdr3_aa: ASSPGQGRVTEAF; j_call: TRBJ1-1; v_call: TRBV18
cdr3_aa: ASSGQGNSPLH; j_call: TRBJ1-6; v_call: TRBV19
cdr3_aa: ASSPLTADTQY; j_call: TRBJ2-3; v_call: TRBV7-7
cdr3_aa: ASSTVRATRYEQY; j_call: TRBJ2-7; v_call: TRBV5-6
cdr3_aa: ASSGGGGRDTQY; j_call: TRBJ2-3; v_call: TRBV5-1
cdr3_aa: ASFNHRGSTGELF; j_call: TRBJ2-2; v_call: TRBV28
cdr3_aa: ASSYLGQGSPLH; j_call: TRBJ1-6; v_call: TRBV5-1
cdr3_aa: ASSLDRGNTEAF; j_call: TRBJ1-1; v_call: TRBV2
cdr3_aa: ASSPNSLMDYT; j_call: TRBJ1-2; v_call: TRBV19
cdr3_aa: ASRPPPTGPQWTGELF; j_call: TRBJ2-2; v_call: TRBV27
cdr3_aa: ASSLAMVSASHTEAF; j_call: TRBJ1-1; v_call: TRBV5-1
cdr3_aa: ATSREGVDTLYSGETQY; j_call: TRBJ2-5; v_call: TRBV15
cdr3_aa: ASSFDRGYTEAF; j_call: TRBJ1-1; v_call: TRBV5-4
cdr3_aa: ASALQGTYEQY; j_call: TRBJ2-7; v_call: TRBV18
cdr3_aa: ACRTGGYEQY; j_call: TRBJ2-7; v_call: TRBV30
cdr3_aa: ASSLGGGRFTGNQPQH; j_call: TRBJ1-5; v_call: TRBV7-9
cdr3_aa: ASNPGENTGELF; j_call: TRBJ2-2; v_call: TRBV5-1
cdr3_aa: ASSPRGANEQY; j_call: TRBJ2-7; v_call: TRBV11-2
cdr3_aa: ASSTGLANTGELF; j_call: TRBJ2-2; v_call: TRBV7-3
cdr3_aa: ASSFLYYGYT; j_call: TRBJ1-2; v_call: TRBV28
cdr3_aa: ASSRWTGDNEKLF; j_call: TRBJ1-4; v_call: TRBV7-9
cdr3_aa: ASSYSQQGAGVAQY; j_call: TRBJ2-5; v_call: TRBV6-6
cdr3_aa: ASSKGGAGETQY; j_call: TRBJ2-5; v_call: TRBV19
cdr3_aa: ASSLKGQGLNYGYT; j_call: TRBJ1-2; v_call: TRBV7-8
cdr3_aa: ANSYPGQRDSPLH; j_call: TRBJ1-6; v_call: TRBV21-1